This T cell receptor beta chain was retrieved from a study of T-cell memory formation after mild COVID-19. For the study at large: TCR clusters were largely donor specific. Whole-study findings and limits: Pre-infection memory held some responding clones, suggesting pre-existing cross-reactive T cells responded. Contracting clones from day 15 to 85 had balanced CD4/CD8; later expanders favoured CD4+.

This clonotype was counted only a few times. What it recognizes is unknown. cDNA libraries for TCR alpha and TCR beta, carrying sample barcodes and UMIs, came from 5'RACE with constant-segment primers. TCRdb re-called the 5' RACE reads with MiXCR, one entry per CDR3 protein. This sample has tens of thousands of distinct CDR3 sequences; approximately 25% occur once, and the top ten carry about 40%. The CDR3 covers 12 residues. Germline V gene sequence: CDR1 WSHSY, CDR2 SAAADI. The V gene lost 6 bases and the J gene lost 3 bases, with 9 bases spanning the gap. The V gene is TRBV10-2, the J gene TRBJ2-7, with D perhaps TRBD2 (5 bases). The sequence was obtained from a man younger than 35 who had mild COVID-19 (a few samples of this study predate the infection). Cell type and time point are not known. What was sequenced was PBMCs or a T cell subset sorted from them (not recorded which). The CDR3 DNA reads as TGCGCCAGCAGCGACGGGATCTACGAGCAGTACTTC. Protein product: CASSDGIYEQYF.